The table lists the clone carrying this TCR beta chain with a few counts. Its cognate antigen is unknown. Assay used: immunoSEQ multiplex PCR; TCRdb lists only in-frame clones, some missing. The repertoire holds around 50,000 clones, with 78% as singletons. The data derive from a study of PD-1 blockade in mismatch repair-deficient tumors. Study as a whole: Patients had 11 to 13 mismatch repair-deficient cancer types and were previously treated and progressing. Study conclusions and caveats: Tumor-resident clones, often absent from pretreatment blood, expanded after pembrolizumab and then contracted.

PCR or immunohistochemistry showed mismatch repair deficiency in every enrolled patient. The TCR-sequenced patients were a few responders to pembrolizumab. Germline V gives CDR1 SGHTA, CDR2 FQGNSA. CDR3 size: 15 residues. V was clipped by 5 bases and J by 4 bases; unmatched bases: 6. The rearrangement uses TRBV7-2 and TRBJ2-7; 12 nucleotides match TRBD2. The sample in question was peripheral blood, obtained 4 weeks after starting pembrolizumab. This TCR came from an adult with mismatch repair-deficient cancer. CDR3 residues: CASSATSGSRYEQYF. Here the CDR3 DNA reads TGTGCCAGCAGCGCGACTAGCGGGAGTCGGTACGAGCAGTACTTC.